The clone carrying this T cell receptor (beta chain) was counted between two and nine times. The germline CDR1 and CDR2 sequences are DFQATT and SNEGSKA (reference sequence). This CDR3 region has 14 residues. V was trimmed by 0 bases and J by 8 bases, leaving 13 bases between them. As to time point: newly diagnosed GD, antithyroid drugs for less than 3 months. Extracted PBMC RNA gave rise to the TCR library. For TCR beta, libraries came from iRepertoire HTBI primers and Arm-PCR of CDR3 regions. From the multiplex PCR reads, TCRdb called clonotypes with MiXCR, one entry per CDR3 protein. The table shows roughly 510,000 distinct CDR3 sequences, with about 16% occurring only once. This sample was taken from a study of regulatory T cells in long-lasting Graves disease. About the research overall: Graves' patients diagnosed newly had used antithyroid drugs under 3 months.

These data also formed part of another study, on T cells in Graves' hyperthyroidism and ophthalmopathy. From that paper: Among thyroid clonotypes expanded above 0.001, most also appeared in blood.

The sequence was collected from a man between 18 and 29 years old with Graves disease. The chain uses TRBV20-1 and TRBJ1-4; no reliable D call. Sequencing was performed on peripheral blood mononuclear cells (PBMCs), taken at new diagnosis, from a patient treated with antithyroid drugs. The CDR3 nucleotides are TGCAGTGCTAGAGATTTTGGCGGGGAGGAAAAACTGTTTTTT. Its translation: CSARDFGGEEKLFF.